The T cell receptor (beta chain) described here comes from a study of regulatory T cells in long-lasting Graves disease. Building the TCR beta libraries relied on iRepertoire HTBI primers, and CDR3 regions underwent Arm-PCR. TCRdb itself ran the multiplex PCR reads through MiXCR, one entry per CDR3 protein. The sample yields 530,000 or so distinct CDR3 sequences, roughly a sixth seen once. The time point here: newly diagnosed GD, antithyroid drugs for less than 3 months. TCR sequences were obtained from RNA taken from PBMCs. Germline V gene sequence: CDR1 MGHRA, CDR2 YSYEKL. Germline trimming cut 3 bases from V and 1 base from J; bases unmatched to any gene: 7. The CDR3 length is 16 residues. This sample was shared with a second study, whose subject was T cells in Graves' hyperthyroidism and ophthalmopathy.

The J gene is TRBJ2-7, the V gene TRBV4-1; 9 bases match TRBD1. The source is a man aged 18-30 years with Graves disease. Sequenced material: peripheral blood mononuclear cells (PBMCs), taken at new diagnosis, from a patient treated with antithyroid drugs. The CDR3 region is CASSQGRTGVSYEQYF. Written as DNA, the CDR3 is TGCGCCAGCAGCCAGGGTCGGACAGGGGTTTCCTACGAGCAGTACTTC.